This TCR beta chain stems from a study of blood T cell repertoires in COVID-19. Trimming took 4 bases from V and 4 from J; bases not matched to a gene: 4. Germline V gene sequence: CDR1 LNHDA, CDR2 SQIVND (reference sequence). There are 14 residues in the CDR3. Clones were read by immunoSEQ multiplex PCR, and TCRdb kept only the in-frame ones, dropping some. The profile shows 310,000 or so clones, over 80% of them singletons. The sequence came from a woman younger than 35 who had recovered from COVID-19. Input material: PBMCs or T cells enriched from blood (not recorded which). The chain uses TRBV19 and TRBJ2-3, with TRBD1 matching over 8 bases. In DNA form, the CDR3 reads TGTGCCAGTAGTACCCGACAGGGGTCAGATACGCAGTATTTT. Amino acid sequence: CASSTRQGSDTQYF.